The 11 T cell receptor beta chains below were found in one sample sequenced in a study of cytomegalovirus exposure and HLA in healthy donors. This PCR relied on a set of 60 Vbeta primers and 13 Jbeta primers. TCRdb keeps only in-frame clones here, not all; method: immunoSEQ multiplex PCR. This sample has 100,000 or so clones, with approximately 76% found just once. The sequenced sample consisted of PBMCs. The receptors stem from a man younger than 40 in good health and CMV-seropositive.

This clone has just a few counts. V gene TRBV30 combines with J gene TRBJ2-7, with 8 nucleotides matching TRBD2. Trimming took 5 bases from V and 4 from J; bases not matched to a gene: 10. This CDR3 contains 14 residues. Germline V gene lookup returns CDR1 GTSNPN and CDR2 SVGIG (reference sequence). The CDR3 sequence: CAWQSGGLSYEQYF. CDR3 DNA: TGTGCCTGGCAGTCGGGGGGGCTTTCTTACGAGCAGTACTTC.

The chain combines TRBV7-9 with TRBJ2-1; D gene ambiguous. The germline gives CDR1 SEHNR, CDR2 FQNEAQ (reference sequence). This CDR3 has 13 residues. V was shortened by 2 bases and J by 10 bases, with 12 bases between the two germline ends. As DNA, the CDR3 is TGTGCCAGCAGCTTAATGCAGGCTCGCGAGCAGTTCTTC. Translated, it gives CASSLMQAREQFF. The whole variable domain, remainder taken from reference TRBV7-9 and TRBJ2-1, is DTGVSQNPRHKITKRGQNVTFRCDPISEHNRLYWYRQTLGQGPEFLTYFQNEAQLEKSRLLSDRFSAERPKGSFSTLEIQRTEQGDSAMYLCASSLMQAREQFFGPGTRLTVL.

The rearrangement uses TRBV4-1 and TRBJ1-1; no firm D call. The CDR3 spans 15 residues. Germline CDR1 reads MGHRA; CDR2 reads YSYEKL. Trimming took off 1 base at V and 0 bases at J, with 9 bases between the two ends. The CDR3 nucleotides are TGCGCCAGCAGCCAAGTTGAGCGACTGAACACTGAAGCTTTCTTT. Its protein is CASSQVERLNTEAFF.

The chain links TRBV5-1 to TRBJ2-3; 7 nucleotides align to TRBD2. Germline values: CDR1 SGHRS, CDR2 YFSETQ. The J segment lost 2 bases and the V segment lost 2 bases, leaving 5 bases of the junction unmatched. The CDR3 extends over 15 amino acids. The CDR3 coding sequence is TGCGCCAGCAGCTTCAGGGAGGGGTTCACAGATACGCAGTATTTT. This sequence encodes CASSFREGFTDTQYF.

The chain carries TRBV5-1 and TRBJ1-5; 8 bases fit TRBD1. J lost 4 bases, V lost 4 bases, and 4 bases had no gene match. The CDR3 is 14 amino acids. Germline-derived CDR1 and CDR2 are SGHRS and YFSETQ. CDR3 DNA: TGCGCCAGCAGCCAGACAGGGGATAATCAGCCCCAGCATTTT. Protein: CASSQTGDNQPQHF.

This chain connects TRBV6-1 to TRBJ1-2; 7 nucleotides match TRBD1. Germline V CDR1 and CDR2: MNHNS, SASEGT. The CDR3 extends over 12 amino acids. V lost 6 bases and J lost 8; bases outside the gene matches: 6. The CDR3 DNA reads TGTGCCAGCAGACAGGGGATCGGCGGCTACACCTTC. Translation gives CASRQGIGGYTF.

This clone has a handful of counts. The chain joins TRBV18 to TRBJ1-1; D is undetermined. The germline CDR1 and CDR2 sequences are KGHSH and LQKENI. This CDR3 has 13 residues. The V and J ends lost 1 base and 7 bases respectively, with 10 bases between them. The chain's CDR3 is CASSPRETDEAFF. The CDR3 bases are TGTGCCAGCTCACCACGAGAAACTGATGAAGCTTTCTTT.

The sample holds a few counts of this clone. The chain couples TRBV6-5 to TRBJ1-3, with a tentative D call TRBD1 (6 bases). CDR1 is MNHEY, CDR2 SVGAGI, per germline. The length of the CDR3 is 14 residues. The ends were cut back, 6 bases at V and 2 bases at J, with 11 bases in the middle. The chain's CDR3 is CASSDRSAGNTIYF. The CDR3 DNA reads as TGTGCCAGCAGCGACAGGTCAGCTGGAAACACCATATATTTT.

This sequence joins TRBV13 and TRBJ2-1; 10 nucleotides match TRBD1. V gave up 4 bases and J gave up 5 bases; unmatched junction bases: 5. From germline, CDR1 is PRHDT and CDR2 FYEKMQ (reference sequence). This CDR3 is built from 15 residues. The chain's CDR3 is CASSSSGTGDNEQFF. The CDR3 DNA is TGTGCCAGCAGCTCCTCCGGGACAGGGGACAATGAGCAGTTCTTC. Based on the CDR3 plus reference TRBV13 and TRBJ2-1, the full variable domain is AAGVIQSPRHLIKEKRETATLKCYPIPRHDTVYWYQQGPGQDPQFLISFYEKMQSDKGSIPDRFSAQQFSDYHSELNMSSLELGDSALYFCASSSSGTGDNEQFFGPGTRLTVL.

The rearrangement links TRBV7-6 to TRBJ2-1, with TRBD1 identical over 7 bases. Germline V gene sequence: CDR1 SGHVS, CDR2 FNYEAQ. The CDR3 has 15 residues. Trimming at V came to 5 bases and at J to 5 bases, leaving 9 bases not matched to a gene. CDR3 bases: TGTGCCAGCAGCCCTATCGGGACAGAACACAATGAGCAGTTCTTC. This encodes CASSPIGTEHNEQFF.

The genes are TRBV6-6 and TRBJ2-7; tentatively, D is TRBD2 (6 bases). The CDR3 spans 14 residues. Trimming left V 2 bases short and J 5 bases short, with 13 bases between. In germline, CDR1 is MNHNY, CDR2 SVGAGI (reference sequence). The CDR3 loop reads CASSYLGGGDEQYV. The CDR3 nucleotides are TGTGCCAGCAGTTACCTTGGCGGCGGGGACGAGCAGTACGTC.